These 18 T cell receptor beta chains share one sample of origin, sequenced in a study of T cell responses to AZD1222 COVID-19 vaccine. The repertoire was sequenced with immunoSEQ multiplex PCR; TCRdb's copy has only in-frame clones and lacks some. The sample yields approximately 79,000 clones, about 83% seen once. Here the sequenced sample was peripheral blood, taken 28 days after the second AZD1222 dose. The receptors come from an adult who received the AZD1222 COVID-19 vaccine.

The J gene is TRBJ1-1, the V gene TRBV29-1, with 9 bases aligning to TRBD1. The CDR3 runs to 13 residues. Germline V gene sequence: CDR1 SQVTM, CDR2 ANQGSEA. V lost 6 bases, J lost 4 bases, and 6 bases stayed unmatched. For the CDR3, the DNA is TGCAGCGTGGAGACAGGGGGGAGCACTGAAGCTTTCTTT. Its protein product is CSVETGGSTEAFF.

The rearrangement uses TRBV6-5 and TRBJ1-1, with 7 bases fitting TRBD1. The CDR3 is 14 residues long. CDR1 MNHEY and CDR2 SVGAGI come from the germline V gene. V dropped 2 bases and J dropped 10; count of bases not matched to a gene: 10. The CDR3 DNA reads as TGTGCCAGCAGTTACCCCGGGACCAGGGGGGGAGCTTTCTTT. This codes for CASSYPGTRGGAFF.

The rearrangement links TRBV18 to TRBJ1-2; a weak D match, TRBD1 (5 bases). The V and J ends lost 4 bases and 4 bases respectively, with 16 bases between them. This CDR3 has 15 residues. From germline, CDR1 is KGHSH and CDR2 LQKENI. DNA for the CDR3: TGTGCCAGCTCACTAGGCCGGGACTCAAGCTATGGCTACACCTTC. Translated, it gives CASSLGRDSSYGYTF.

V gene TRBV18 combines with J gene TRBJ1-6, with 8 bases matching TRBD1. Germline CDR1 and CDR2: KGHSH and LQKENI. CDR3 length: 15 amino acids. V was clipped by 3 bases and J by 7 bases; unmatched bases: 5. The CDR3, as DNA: TGTGCCAGCTCACCGGCCGGGACAGGAAATTCACCCCTCCACTTT. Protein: CASSPAGTGNSPLHF. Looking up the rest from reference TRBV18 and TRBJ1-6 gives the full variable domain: NAGVMQNPRHLVRRRGQEARLRCSPMKGHSHVYWYRQLPEEGLKFMVYLQKENIIDESGMPKERFSAEFPKEGPSILRIQQVVRGDSAAYFCASSPAGTGNSPLHFGNGTRLTVT.

CDR3 in amino acids: CASSPWRQTNTGELFF. Here the CDR3 DNA reads TGTGCCAGCAGCCCTTGGCGGCAAACTAACACCGGGGAGCTGTTTTTT. This chain links TRBV9 with TRBJ2-2, with D uncertain. CDR1 is SGDLS and CDR2 is YYNGEE in the germline V gene. This CDR3 is 16 amino acids long. With 4 bases removed from V and 2 bases from J, the gap between germline ends came to 15 bases.

CDR3 DNA: TGTGCCAGTAGAACAGGGGCTTGGGGGACCGGGGAGCTGTTTTTT. This sequence encodes CASRTGAWGTGELFF. This chain uses TRBV19 with TRBJ2-2, with 7 bases that match TRBD1. CDR1 and CDR2 (germline): LNHDA, SQIVND (reference sequence). CDR3 length: 15 amino acids. The ends lost 6 bases at V and 5 bases at J; junction bases unmatched: 9. Full variable domain (outside the CDR3, taken from reference TRBV19 and TRBJ2-2): DGGITQSPKYLFRKEGQNVTLSCEQNLNHDAMYWYRQDPGQGLRLIYYSQIVNDFQKGDIAEGYSVSREKKESFPLTVTSAQKNPTAFYLCASRTGAWGTGELFFGEGSRLTVL.

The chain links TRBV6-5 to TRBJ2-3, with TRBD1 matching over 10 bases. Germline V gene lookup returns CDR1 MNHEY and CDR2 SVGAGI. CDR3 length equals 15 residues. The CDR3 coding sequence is TGTTCTGCGCAGAGCAGACAGGGGGCCTCAGATACGCAGTATTTT. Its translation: CSAQSRQGASDTQYF.

This chain's CDR3 is CASRLAGVLETQYF. CDR3 sequence (DNA): TGCGCCAGCAGACTAGCGGGAGTCTTGGAGACCCAGTACTTC. The V call is TRBV5-1, the J call TRBJ2-5; TRBD2 matches 11 bases. Germline loops: CDR1 SGHRS, CDR2 YFSETQ. Trimming at V came to 5 bases and at J to 5 bases, leaving 5 bases not matched to a gene. This CDR3 is built from 14 residues.

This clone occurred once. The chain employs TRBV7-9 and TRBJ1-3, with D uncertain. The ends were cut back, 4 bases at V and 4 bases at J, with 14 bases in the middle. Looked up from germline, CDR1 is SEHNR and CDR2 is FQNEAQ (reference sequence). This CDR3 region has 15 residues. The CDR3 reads CASSYPRRLGNTIYF. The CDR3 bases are TGTGCCAGCAGCTACCCCCGCAGACTAGGAAACACCATATATTTT.

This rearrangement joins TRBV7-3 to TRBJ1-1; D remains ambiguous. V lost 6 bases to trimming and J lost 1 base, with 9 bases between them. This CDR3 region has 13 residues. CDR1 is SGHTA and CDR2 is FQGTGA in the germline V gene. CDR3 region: CASREAANTEAFF. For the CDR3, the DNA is TGTGCCAGCAGAGAGGCTGCGAACACTGAAGCTTTCTTT.

CDR3 loop: CASSRQKANYGYTF. The CDR3 nucleotides are TGTGCCAGCAGCCGCCAGAAAGCTAACTATGGCTACACCTTC. The chain combines TRBV3-1 (or the pseudogene TRBV3-2) with TRBJ1-2, with D unresolved. The CDR3 totals 14 residues. CDR1 and CDR2 from the germline V gene are LGHDT and YNNKEL (reference sequence). Trimming removed 4 bases from V and 0 bases from J, with 9 bases in between.

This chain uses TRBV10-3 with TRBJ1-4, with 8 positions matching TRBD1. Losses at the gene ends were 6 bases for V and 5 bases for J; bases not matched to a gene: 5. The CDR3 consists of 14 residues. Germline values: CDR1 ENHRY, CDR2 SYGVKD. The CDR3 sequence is CAISTGGPNEKLFF. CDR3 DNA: TGTGCCATCAGCACAGGGGGACCCAATGAAAAACTGTTTTTT.

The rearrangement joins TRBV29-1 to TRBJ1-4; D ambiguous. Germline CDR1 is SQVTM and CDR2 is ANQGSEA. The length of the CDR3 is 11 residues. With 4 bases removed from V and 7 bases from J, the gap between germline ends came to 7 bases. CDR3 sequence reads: CSVGLGEKLFF. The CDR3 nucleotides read TGCAGCGTTGGCCTAGGTGAAAAACTGTTTTTT. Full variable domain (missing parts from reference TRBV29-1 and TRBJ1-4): SAVISQKPSRDICQRGTSLTIQCQVDSQVTMMFWYRQQPGQSLTLIATANQGSEATYESGFVIDKFPISRPNLTFSTLTVSNMSPEDSSIYLCSVGLGEKLFFGSGTQLSVL.

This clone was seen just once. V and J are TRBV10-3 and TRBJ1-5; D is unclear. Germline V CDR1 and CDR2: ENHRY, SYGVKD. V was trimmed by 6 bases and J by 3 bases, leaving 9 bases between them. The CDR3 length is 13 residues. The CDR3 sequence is CAIRADDNQPQHF. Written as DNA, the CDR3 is TGTGCCATCAGGGCAGACGACAATCAGCCCCAGCATTTT.

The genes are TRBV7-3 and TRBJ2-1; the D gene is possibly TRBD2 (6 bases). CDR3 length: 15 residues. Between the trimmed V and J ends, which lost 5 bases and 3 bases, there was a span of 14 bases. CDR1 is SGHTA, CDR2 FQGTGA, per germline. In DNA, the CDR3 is TGTGCCAGCAGCCGAGAAGCGGGTATCTACAATGAGCAGTTCTTC. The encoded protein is CASSREAGIYNEQFF.

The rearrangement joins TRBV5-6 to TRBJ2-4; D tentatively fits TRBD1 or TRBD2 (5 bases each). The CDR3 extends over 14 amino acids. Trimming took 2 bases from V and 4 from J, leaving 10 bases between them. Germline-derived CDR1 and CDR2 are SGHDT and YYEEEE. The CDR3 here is CASSFRDGKNIQYF. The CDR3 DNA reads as TGTGCCAGCAGCTTTAGGGACGGTAAAAACATTCAGTACTTC.

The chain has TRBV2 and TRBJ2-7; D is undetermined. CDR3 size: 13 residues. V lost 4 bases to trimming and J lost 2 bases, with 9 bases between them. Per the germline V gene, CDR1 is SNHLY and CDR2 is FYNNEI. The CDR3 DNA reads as TGTGCCAGCAGTGTTGCCCGAGCCTACGAGCAGTACTTC. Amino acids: CASSVARAYEQYF.

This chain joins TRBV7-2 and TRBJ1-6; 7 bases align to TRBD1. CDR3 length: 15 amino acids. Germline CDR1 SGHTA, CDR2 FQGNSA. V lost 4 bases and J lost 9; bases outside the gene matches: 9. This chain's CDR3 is CASSSQQGTVSPLHF. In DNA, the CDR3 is TGTGCCAGCAGCTCCCAACAGGGGACCGTTTCACCCCTCCACTTT.